These T cell receptor beta chains were read from a single sample in a study of regulatory T cells in long-lasting Graves disease. TCRdb re-called the multiplex PCR reads through MiXCR, storing one row per CDR3 protein. The sample lists 400,000 to 500,000 distinct CDR3 sequences, around 23% seen once, with roughly an eighth in the top ten. Sample: peripheral blood mononuclear cells (PBMCs), taken when the disease was refractory, from a patient treated with antithyroid drugs. Receptor source: a female donor with Graves disease. Both conserved end residues are part of each CDR3.

j_gene	v_gene	CDR3aa
TRBJ1-6	TRBV27	CASSGTGAASPLHF
TRBJ2-7	TRBV4-1	CASSQQGQAMSYEQYF
TRBJ1-5	TRBV28	CASSSPGTANQPQHF
TRBJ1-2	TRBV5-1	CASSLAGQGVLNYGYTF
TRBJ2-7	TRBV11-2	CASSLGSLYEQYF
TRBJ1-1	TRBV30	CAWSMAGNTEAFF
TRBJ2-7	TRBV20-1	CSARGLAEYEQYF
TRBJ1-1	TRBV6-2/TRBV6-3	CASSYLTGGEAFF
TRBJ1-4	TRBV2	CASRGSNSKEKLFF
TRBJ1-6	TRBV27	CASSFGGYSPLHF
.	TRBV4-1	CASSQVGTSYEQYF
TRBJ2-5	TRBV6-5	CASSYSIMTSGSTAETQYF
TRBJ2-7	TRBV2	CASSHRGDGPYEQYF
TRBJ2-7	TRBV28	CATGRAGYEQYF
TRBJ2-5	TRBV6-2/TRBV6-3	CASSVEGVETQYF
TRBJ1-1	TRBV20-1	CSAQPIENTEAFF
TRBJ2-7	TRBV7-6	CASSSREGGSHEQYF
TRBJ1-1	TRBV3-1	CASSQGGNEAFF
TRBJ1-1	TRBV20-1	CSARPGTGGTEAFF
TRBJ2-1	TRBV3-1	CASSRTGTSEEQFF
TRBJ2-7	TRBV28	CASSLGAAKAYEQYF
TRBJ1-1	TRBV19	CASSIRDRTQKNTEAFF
TRBJ1-6	TRBV4-1	CASSQDRGGNSPLHF
TRBJ2-5	TRBV12-3/TRBV12-4	CASRGAGSPETQYF
TRBJ2-1	TRBV11-2	CASSPATGGNEQFF
TRBJ2-5	TRBV2	CASSADRGQRETQYF
TRBJ1-1	TRBV6-4	CASTPGGAFF
TRBJ2-3	TRBV28	CASGTSGSGAPDTQYF
TRBJ1-4	TRBV28	CASSLNGRLNEKLFF
TRBJ1-1	TRBV5-1	CASSLGGAPNTEAFF
TRBJ2-3	TRBV2	CAIHGGPSMDTQYF
TRBJ1-5	TRBV5-1	CASSMGTGNQPQHF
TRBJ2-1	TRBV13	CASSLVQDYNEQFF
TRBJ2-3	TRBV2	CASSSEGSTDTQYF
TRBJ2-5	TRBV6-2/TRBV6-3	CASSYGDRVKETQYF
TRBJ2-7	TRBV6-1	CASSHGTSGTSYEQYF
TRBJ2-5	TRBV2	CASSVENFKETQYF
TRBJ1-5	TRBV2	CASGGGVSQPQHF
TRBJ1-5	TRBV15	CATSRDQLAMTDQPQHF
TRBJ1-2	TRBV4-1	CASSPESGTPYGYTF
TRBJ2-1	TRBV6-1	CASRRSGGDEQFF
TRBJ1-3	TRBV7-9	CASRGNRAGNTIYF
TRBJ2-7	TRBV11-1	CASSLAAIGGYEQYF
TRBJ2-1	TRBV6-2/TRBV6-3	CASSYGLAGNNEQFF
TRBJ2-2	TRBV9	CASEDGRALTGELFF
TRBJ2-7	TRBV29-1	CSVAKTSGSFYEQYF
TRBJ2-1	TRBV2	CASSGSYKANEQFF
TRBJ2-1	TRBV9	CASSVANLAGDEQFF
TRBJ1-1	TRBV28	CASSPSGGWIEAFF
TRBJ2-3	TRBV24-1	CATSGPSGSDTQYF
TRBJ2-3	TRBV6-4	CASSVGPLAADTQYF
TRBJ1-5	TRBV6-1	CASSESPGDQPQHF
TRBJ2-1	TRBV6-5	CASSYGAGTYNEQFF
TRBJ2-5	TRBV4-1	CASSQVSEETQHF
TRBJ2-1	TRBV11-1	CASSLQASTNEQFF
TRBJ1-6	TRBV7-9	CASSSAGSSPLHF
TRBJ2-2	TRBV5-4	CASSWTSGRNTGELFF